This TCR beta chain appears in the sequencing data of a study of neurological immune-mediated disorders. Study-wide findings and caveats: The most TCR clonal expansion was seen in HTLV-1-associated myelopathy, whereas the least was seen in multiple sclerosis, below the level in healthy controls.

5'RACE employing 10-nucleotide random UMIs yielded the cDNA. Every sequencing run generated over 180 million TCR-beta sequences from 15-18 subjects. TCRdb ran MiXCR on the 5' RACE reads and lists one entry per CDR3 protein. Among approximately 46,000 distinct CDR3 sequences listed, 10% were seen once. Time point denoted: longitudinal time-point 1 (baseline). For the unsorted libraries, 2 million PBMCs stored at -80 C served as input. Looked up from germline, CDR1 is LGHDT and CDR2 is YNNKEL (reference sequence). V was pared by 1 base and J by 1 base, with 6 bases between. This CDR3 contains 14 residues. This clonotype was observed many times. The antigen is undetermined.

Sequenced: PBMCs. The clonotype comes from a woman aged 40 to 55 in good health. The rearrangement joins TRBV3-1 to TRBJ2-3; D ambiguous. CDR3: CASSQGPGTDTQYF. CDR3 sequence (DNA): TGTGCCAGCAGCCAAGGACCGGGCACAGATACGCAGTATTTT.